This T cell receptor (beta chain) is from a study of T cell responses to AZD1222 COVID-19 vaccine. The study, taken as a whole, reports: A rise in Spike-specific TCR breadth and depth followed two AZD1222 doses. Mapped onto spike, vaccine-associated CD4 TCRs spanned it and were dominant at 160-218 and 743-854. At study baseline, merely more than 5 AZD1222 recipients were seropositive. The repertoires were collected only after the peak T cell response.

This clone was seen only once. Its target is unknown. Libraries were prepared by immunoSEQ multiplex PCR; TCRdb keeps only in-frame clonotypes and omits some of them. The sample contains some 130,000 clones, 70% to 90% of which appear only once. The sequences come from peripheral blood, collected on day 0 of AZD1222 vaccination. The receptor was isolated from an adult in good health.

CDR3 DNA: TGTGCCAGCAGCCCTGGACTTACCTACGAGCAGTACTTC. It codes for CASSPGLTYEQYF. The chain has TRBV7-2 and TRBJ2-7, with D possibly TRBD2 on 5 matching bases. The CDR3 is 13 amino acids. The ends were cut back, 5 bases at V and 2 bases at J, with 10 bases in the middle. Per germline, CDR1 SGHTA and CDR2 FQGNSA.